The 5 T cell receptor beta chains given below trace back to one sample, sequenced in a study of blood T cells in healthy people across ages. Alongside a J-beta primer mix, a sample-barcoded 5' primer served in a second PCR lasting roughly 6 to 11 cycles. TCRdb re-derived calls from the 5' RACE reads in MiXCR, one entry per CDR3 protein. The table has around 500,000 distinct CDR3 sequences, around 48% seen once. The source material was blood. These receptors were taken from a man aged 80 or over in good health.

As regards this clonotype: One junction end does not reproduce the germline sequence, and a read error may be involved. The CDR3 DNA reads as TGTGCCAGCAGGACCTCGGCTAGCACAGATATGCAGTATTTT. Protein: CASRTSASTDMQYF. V usage is TRBV12-3 or TRBV12-4 and J usage is TRBJ2-3; perhaps TRBD2 as D (5 bases). The CDR3 contains 14 residues.

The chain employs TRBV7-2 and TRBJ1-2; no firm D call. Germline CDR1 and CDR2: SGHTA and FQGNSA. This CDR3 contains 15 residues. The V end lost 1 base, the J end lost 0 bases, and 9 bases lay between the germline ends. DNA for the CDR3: TGTGCCAGCAGCTTAGATGTCGTTGCTAACTATGGCTACACCTTC. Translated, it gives CASSLDVVANYGYTF.

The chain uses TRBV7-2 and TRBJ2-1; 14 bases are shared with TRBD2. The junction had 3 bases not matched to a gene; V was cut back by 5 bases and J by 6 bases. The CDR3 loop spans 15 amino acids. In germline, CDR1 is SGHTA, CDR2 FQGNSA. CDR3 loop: CASSRTSGGLNEQFF. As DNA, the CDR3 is TGTGCCAGCAGCCGGACTAGCGGGGGGCTCAATGAGCAGTTCTTC.

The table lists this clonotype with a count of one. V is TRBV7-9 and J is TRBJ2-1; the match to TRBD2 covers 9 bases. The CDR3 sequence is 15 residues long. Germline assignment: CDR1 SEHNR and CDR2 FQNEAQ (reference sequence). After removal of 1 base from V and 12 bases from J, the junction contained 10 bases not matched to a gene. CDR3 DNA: TGTGCCAGCAGCTTAGTGACTAGCGGTAGTAGGGGGCAGTTCTTC. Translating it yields CASSLVTSGSRGQFF.

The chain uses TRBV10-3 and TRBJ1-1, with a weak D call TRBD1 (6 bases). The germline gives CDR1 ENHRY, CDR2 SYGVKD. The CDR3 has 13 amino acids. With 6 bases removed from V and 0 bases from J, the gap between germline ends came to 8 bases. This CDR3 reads CAIRQGLNTEAFF. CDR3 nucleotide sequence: TGTGCCATCAGACAGGGTTTGAACACTGAAGCTTTCTTT.